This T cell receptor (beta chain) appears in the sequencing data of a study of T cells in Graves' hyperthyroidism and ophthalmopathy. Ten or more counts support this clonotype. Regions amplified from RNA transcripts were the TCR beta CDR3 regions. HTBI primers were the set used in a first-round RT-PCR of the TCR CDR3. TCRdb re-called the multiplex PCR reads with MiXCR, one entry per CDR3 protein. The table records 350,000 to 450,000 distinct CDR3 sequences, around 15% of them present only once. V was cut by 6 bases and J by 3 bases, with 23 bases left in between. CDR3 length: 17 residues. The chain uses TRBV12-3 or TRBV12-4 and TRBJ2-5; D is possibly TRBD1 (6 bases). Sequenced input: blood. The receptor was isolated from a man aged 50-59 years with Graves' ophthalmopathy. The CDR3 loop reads CASRRPPPDSVKETQYF. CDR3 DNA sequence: TGTGCCAGCAGAAGACCCCCCCCGGACAGCGTGAAAGAGACCCAGTACTTC.